The rows below give T cell receptor beta chains drawn from one sample of a study of Ad26.COV2.S vaccination and SARS-CoV-2 variants. Here immunoSEQ multiplex PCR was the method, and the copy in TCRdb shows in-frame clones only, minus some. The table has approximately 480,000 clones, roughly nine tenths seen once; the top ten hold more than 10%. Sequencing was performed on peripheral blood, taken in a trial of Ad26.COV2.S vaccine versus placebo. The receptors were sampled from a person between 18 and 65 years old who received the Ad26.COV2.S COVID-19 vaccine or a placebo. CDR3s include the opening cysteine and the closing phenylalanine or tryptophan. D genes are given only for firm matches. The size field is filled for only some rows; it gives once, few, many or a size class.

abundance,j_gene,v_gene,d_gene,CDR3aa,CDR3nt
.,TRBJ2-1,TRBV14,TRBD2,CASSRLAEAAYNEQFF,TGTGCCAGCAGCCGGCTAGCGGAGGCCGCCTACAATGAGCAGTTCTTC
.,TRBJ2-6,TRBV28,.,CASSLWGARVTSSGANVLTF,TGTGCCAGCAGTTTATGGGGGGCCCGGGTGACAAGCTCTGGGGCCAACGTCCTGACTTTC
.,TRBJ1-2,TRBV29-1,.,CSVEDLGDWRGYTF,TGCAGCGTTGAAGATTTAGGGGACTGGCGTGGCTACACCTTC
.,TRBJ2-5,TRBV3-1/TRBV3-2,TRBD2,CASSRTSGSLETQYF,TGTGCCAGCAGCCGAACTAGCGGGAGTTTGGAGACCCAGTACTTC
.,TRBJ2-7,TRBV28,.,CASSSTGTIRSYEQYF,TGTGCCAGCAGTTCCACCGGGACAATACGATCCTACGAGCAGTACTTC
.,TRBJ2-3,TRBV5-4,TRBD2,CASSPGLAGGLDTQYF,TGTGCCAGCAGCCCGGGACTAGCGGGAGGTTTAGATACGCAGTATTTT
.,TRBJ2-3,TRBV29-1,TRBD2,CTARGMGSTDTQYF,TGCACTGCGCGGGGGATGGGCAGCACAGATACGCAGTATTTT
.,TRBJ1-2,TRBV7-2,.,CASPGGFSINYGYTF,TGTGCCAGCCCCGGGGGGTTTTCAATTAACTATGGCTACACCTTC
.,TRBJ1-2,TRBV5-1,.,CASSLAGEPVGGGYTF,TGCGCCAGCAGCTTGGCCGGGGAGCCAGTGGGGGGAGGCTACACCTTC
.,TRBJ1-1,TRBV15,TRBD1,CATSRGDRGRSMNTEAFF,TGTGCCACCAGCAGAGGGGACAGGGGGCGTTCAATGAACACTGAAGCTTTCTTT
.,TRBJ1-4,TRBV7-2,.,CASSPGRGNEKLFF,TGTGCCAGCAGCCCGGGGAGGGGGAATGAAAAACTGTTTTTT
.,TRBJ1-1,TRBV29-1,TRBD1,CSVEGRGDTEAFF,TGCAGCGTTGAGGGCAGGGGGGACACTGAAGCTTTCTTT
.,TRBJ2-7,TRBV7-2,TRBD2,CASSLLQREYYELNF,TGTGCCAGCAGCTTGCTCCAGCGGGAGTACTACGAGCTGAACTTC
.,TRBJ1-3,TRBV6-6,.,CASTLTGGLADTIYF,TGTGCCAGCACTCTTACCGGGGGGTTAGCAGACACCATATATTTT
.,TRBJ2-3,TRBV18,.,CASSPRASTDTQYF,TGTGCCAGCTCACCCCGTGCTAGCACAGATACGCAGTATTTT
.,TRBJ2-7,TRBV29-1,.,CSVGTGYEQYF,TGCAGCGTTGGGACGGGCTACGAGCAGTACTTC
.,TRBJ1-6,TRBV7-2,TRBD1,CASSLYRGSLHF,TGTGCCAGCAGTCTTTACAGGGGATCCCTCCACTTT
.,TRBJ1-3,TRBV11-2,TRBD1,CASSLDARQGHMSGNTIYF,TGTGCCAGCAGCTTAGATGCGAGACAGGGCCATATGTCTGGAAACACCATATATTTT
.,TRBJ2-3,TRBV21-1,.,CASSKPQYF,TGTGCCAGCAGCAAGCCACAGTATTTT
once,TRBJ2-1,TRBV2,TRBD2,CASTGLAGSEQFF,TGTGCCAGCACGGGACTAGCAGGAAGTGAGCAGTTCTTC
.,TRBJ2-2,TRBV7-9,.,CASRARQRTGELFF,TGTGCCAGCAGGGCCCGGCAGCGCACCGGGGAGCTGTTTTTT
once,TRBJ2-5,TRBV5-4,TRBD2,CASSLGGLAGSWETQYF,TGTGCCAGCAGCTTGGGTGGGCTAGCGGGATCCTGGGAGACCCAGTACTTC
.,TRBJ2-3,TRBV27,.,CASSLRDLPDPDTQYF,TGTGCCAGCAGCTTAAGGGACTTGCCCGATCCAGATACGCAGTATTTT
.,TRBJ2-7,TRBV9,.,CASSVGSSQGFSYEQYF,TGTGCCAGCAGCGTAGGATCGTCACAGGGATTCTCCTACGAGCAGTACTTC
.,TRBJ1-5,TRBV27,TRBD1,CASRPQGGQNQPQHF,TGTGCCAGCAGACCTCAGGGGGGTCAAAATCAGCCCCAGCATTTT
.,TRBJ2-5,TRBV15,.,CATSREGRAQYF,TGTGCCACCAGCAGAGAAGGGCGGGCCCAGTACTTC
.,TRBJ2-3,TRBV15,.,CATSRDRTSTDTQYF,TGTGCCACCAGCAGAGATAGGACTAGCACAGATACGCAGTATTTT
.,TRBJ2-2,TRBV4-2,.,CASSSLENTGELFF,TGTGCCAGCAGCTCTCTAGAGAACACCGGGGAGCTGTTTTTT
.,TRBJ1-2,TRBV11-2,.,CASSAEGTGNYGYTF,TGTGCCAGCAGCGCCGAAGGAACAGGAAACTATGGCTACACCTTC
.,TRBJ1-2,TRBV9,.,CASSVGLGFGGVNYGYTF,TGTGCCAGCAGCGTAGGCTTAGGGTTCGGCGGGGTTAACTATGGCTACACCTTC
.,TRBJ2-7,TRBV10-3,.,CAIRADGYEQYF,TGTGCCATCAGAGCGGACGGATACGAGCAGTACTTC
once,TRBJ1-2,TRBV7-2,.,CASSLASGKGSGYGYTF,TGTGCCAGCAGCTTAGCTTCTGGTAAAGGGTCCGGCTATGGCTACACCTTC
.,TRBJ2-7,TRBV7-2,.,CASSLNYEQYF,TGTGCCAGCAGCTTGAACTACGAGCAGTACTTC
.,TRBJ2-1,TRBV2,TRBD2,CASGAGTSFFSEQFF,TGTGCCAGCGGGGCCGGGACTAGCTTCTTCAGTGAGCAGTTCTTC
.,TRBJ2-3,TRBV19,.,CASSVVTDTQYF,TGTGCCAGTAGTGTGGTGACGGATACGCAGTATTTT
.,TRBJ1-1,TRBV18,TRBD1,CASTNRGLNTEAFF,TGTGCCAGCACGAACAGGGGATTGAACACTGAAGCTTTCTTT
few,TRBJ2-2,TRBV7-3,.,CASSLTSLGANTGELFF,TGTGCCAGCAGCTTAACAAGCCTTGGCGCGAACACCGGGGAGCTGTTTTTT
.,TRBJ1-6,TRBV27,.,CASSLLKGKMDNSPLHF,TGTGCCAGCAGTTTACTCAAGGGGAAAATGGATAATTCACCCCTCCACTTT
.,TRBJ1-6,TRBV5-1,.,CASSLVSRDSPLHF,TGCGCCAGCAGCTTGGTCTCTCGAGATTCACCCCTCCACTTT